This T cell receptor (beta chain) is from a study of control samples from healthy donors and cancer patients. This clone showed up just a few times. Clones were sequenced by immunoSEQ multiplex PCR, and TCRdb holds only the in-frame ones, with some missing. The data show around 170,000 clones, 70% to 90% seen once. The CDR3 is made up of 14 amino acids. V was pared by 3 bases and J by 7 bases, with 10 bases between. The germline gives CDR1 MNHNS, CDR2 SASEGT. This rearrangement joins TRBV6-1 to TRBJ1-6; no reliable D call. Sequencing was performed on blood. This clonotype was sampled from a woman aged 25 to 45 in good health. The chain's CDR3 is CASSELGVNSPLHF. The CDR3 DNA follows: TGTGCCAGCAGTGAGCTCGGGGTGAATTCACCCCTCCACTTT.